This T cell receptor (beta chain) was retrieved from a study of cytomegalovirus exposure and HLA in healthy donors. The PCR used 60 Vbeta and 13 Jbeta primers. This table comes from immunoSEQ multiplex PCR, and its TCRdb copy is limited to in-frame clones, with some not included. This table has approximately 78,000 clones, approximately 70% appearing once. Germline V CDR1 and CDR2: SGHAT, FQNNGV. The CDR3 runs to 14 residues. Trimming took 5 bases from V and 6 from J; bases not matched to a gene: 5. Findings and limits, study-wide: Researchers counted 150 to 200 TCR beta chains as cytomegalovirus-associated. Later analysis showed most CMV-associated TCR beta chains appearing HLA-restricted. The CMV antigen specificity of a few CMV-associated chains was confirmed through in vitro analysis. Likely technical artifact: a cluster of highly shared sequence variants.

On this clone itself: Its antigen is still unknown.

Sequencing was carried out using PBMCs. The source is a man aged 35 to 55 in good health and CMV-seropositive. This sequence joins TRBV11-2 and TRBJ2-1; 9 nucleotides match TRBD2. CDR3 sequence: CASSRGGASNEQFF. DNA of the CDR3: TGTGCCAGCAGCCGCGGGGGGGCCAGCAATGAGCAGTTCTTC.